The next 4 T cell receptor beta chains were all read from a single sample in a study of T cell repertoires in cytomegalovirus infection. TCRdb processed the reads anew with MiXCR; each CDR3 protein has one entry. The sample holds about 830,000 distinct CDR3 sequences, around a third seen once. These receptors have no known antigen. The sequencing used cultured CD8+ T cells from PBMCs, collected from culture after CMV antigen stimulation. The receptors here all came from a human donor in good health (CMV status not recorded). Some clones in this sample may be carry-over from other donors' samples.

The CDR3 sequence: CASSHAGGLGIYEQYF. Written as DNA, the CDR3 is TGTGCCAGCAGTCACGCGGGCGGGTTAGGGATATACGAGCAGTACTTC. V and J are TRBV6-6 and TRBJ2-7; D possibly corresponds to TRBD2 (5 bases). Germline V gives CDR1 MNHNY, CDR2 SVGAGI (reference sequence). V lost 5 bases to trimming and J lost 4 bases, with 21 bases between them. CDR3 length: 16 residues.

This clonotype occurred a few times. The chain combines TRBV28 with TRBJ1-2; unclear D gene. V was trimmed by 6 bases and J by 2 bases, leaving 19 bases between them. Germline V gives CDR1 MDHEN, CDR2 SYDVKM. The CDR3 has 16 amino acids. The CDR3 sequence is CASSKPAQSYNYGYTF. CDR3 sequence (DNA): TGTGCCAGCAGCAAACCGGCACAGTCCTACAACTATGGCTACACCTTC.

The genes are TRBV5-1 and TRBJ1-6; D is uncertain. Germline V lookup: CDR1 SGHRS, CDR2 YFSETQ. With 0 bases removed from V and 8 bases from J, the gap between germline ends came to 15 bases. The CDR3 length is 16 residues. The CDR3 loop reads CASSLDVRNSYSPLHF. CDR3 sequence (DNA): TGCGCCAGCAGCTTGGATGTACGGAACTCCTATTCACCCCTCCACTTT.

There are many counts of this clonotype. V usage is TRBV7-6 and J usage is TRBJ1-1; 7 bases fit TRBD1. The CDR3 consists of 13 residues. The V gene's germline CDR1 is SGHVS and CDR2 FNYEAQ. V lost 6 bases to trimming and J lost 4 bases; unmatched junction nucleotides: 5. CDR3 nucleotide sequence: TGTGCCAGCAGGCCTCAGGGGGGCACTGAAGCTTTCTTT. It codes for CASRPQGGTEAFF.